This T cell receptor beta chain emerged from a study of cytomegalovirus exposure and HLA in healthy donors. Background on the study: An early data release held tens of millions of unique TCRs from HLA-typed donors. Broader study findings: V- and J-gene trimming of TCR beta was linked (in a later analysis) to a missense DCLRE1C variant.

About this clone itself: Its antigen remains unknown.

The study ran its PCR with 60 Vbeta and 13 Jbeta primers. Libraries were prepared by immunoSEQ multiplex PCR; TCRdb keeps only in-frame clonotypes and omits some of them. The sample records 150,000 to 200,000 clones, approximately 86% being singletons. Trimming stripped 6 bases from V and 4 bases from J, with 9 bases between. Germline CDR1 reads LNHDA; CDR2 reads SQIVND (reference sequence). The CDR3 has 12 residues. The J gene is TRBJ1-1, the V gene TRBV19; a weak D match, TRBD1 (6 bases). Input material: PBMCs. This TCR was sampled from a woman under 30 in good health and CMV-seronegative. In DNA form, the CDR3 reads TGTGCCAGTAGCGACAGGACCACTGAAGCTTTCTTT. It encodes CASSDRTTEAFF. Using reference TRBV19 and TRBJ1-1 for the parts outside the CDR3, the full variable domain is DGGITQSPKYLFRKEGQNVTLSCEQNLNHDAMYWYRQDPGQGLRLIYYSQIVNDFQKGDIAEGYSVSREKKESFPLTVTSAQKNPTAFYLCASSDRTTEAFFGQGTRLTVV.